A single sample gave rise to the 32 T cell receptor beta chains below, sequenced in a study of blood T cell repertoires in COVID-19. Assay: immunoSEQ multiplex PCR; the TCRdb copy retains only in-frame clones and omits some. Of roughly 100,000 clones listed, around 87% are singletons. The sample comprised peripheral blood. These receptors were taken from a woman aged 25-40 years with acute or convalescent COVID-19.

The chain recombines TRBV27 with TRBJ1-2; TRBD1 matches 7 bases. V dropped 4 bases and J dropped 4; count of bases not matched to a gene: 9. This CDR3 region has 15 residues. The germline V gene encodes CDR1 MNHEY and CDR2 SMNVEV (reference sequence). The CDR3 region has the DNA TGTGCCAGCAGTTGGGGACAGCCAAATATCTATGGCTACACCTTC. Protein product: CASSWGQPNIYGYTF.

As DNA, the CDR3 is TGCGCCAGCAGCTTTGGGACTACGGGAAACACCATATATTTT. Amino acid sequence: CASSFGTTGNTIYF. This chain links TRBV5-1 with TRBJ1-3; possibly TRBD1 for D (5 bases). This CDR3 region has 14 residues. V dropped 2 bases and J dropped 4 bases, with 10 bases sitting between them. Germline V CDR1 and CDR2: SGHRS, YFSETQ.

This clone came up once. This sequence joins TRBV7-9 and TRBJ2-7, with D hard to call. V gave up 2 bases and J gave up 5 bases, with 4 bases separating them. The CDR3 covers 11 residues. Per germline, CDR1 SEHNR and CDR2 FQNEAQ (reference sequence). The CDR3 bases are TGTGCCAGCAGCTTAATCGACGAGCAGTACTTC. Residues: CASSLIDEQYF.

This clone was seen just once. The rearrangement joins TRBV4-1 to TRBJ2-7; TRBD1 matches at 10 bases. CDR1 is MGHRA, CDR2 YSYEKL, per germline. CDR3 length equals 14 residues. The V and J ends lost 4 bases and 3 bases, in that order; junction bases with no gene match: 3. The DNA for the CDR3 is TGCGCCAGCAGCCCGGGACAGGGGAACTACGAGCAGTACTTC. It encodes CASSPGQGNYEQYF.

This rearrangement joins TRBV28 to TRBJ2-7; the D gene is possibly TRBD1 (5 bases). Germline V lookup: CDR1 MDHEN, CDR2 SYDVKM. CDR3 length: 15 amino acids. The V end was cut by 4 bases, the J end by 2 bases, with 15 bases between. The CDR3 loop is CASSSVVGVTYEQYF. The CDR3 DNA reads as TGTGCCAGCAGTTCCGTGGTAGGGGTAACCTACGAGCAGTACTTC.

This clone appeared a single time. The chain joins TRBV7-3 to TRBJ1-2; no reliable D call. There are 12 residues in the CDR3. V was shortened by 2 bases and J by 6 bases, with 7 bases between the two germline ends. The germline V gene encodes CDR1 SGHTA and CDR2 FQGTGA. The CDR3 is CASSLEVDGYTF. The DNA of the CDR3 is TGTGCCAGCAGCTTAGAGGTGGATGGCTACACCTTC.

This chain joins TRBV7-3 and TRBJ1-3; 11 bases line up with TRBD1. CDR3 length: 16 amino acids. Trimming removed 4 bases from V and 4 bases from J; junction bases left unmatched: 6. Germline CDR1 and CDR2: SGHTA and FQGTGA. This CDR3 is CASSSGQGAQGNTIYF. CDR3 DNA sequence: TGTGCCAGCAGCTCTGGACAGGGGGCGCAGGGAAACACCATATATTTT.

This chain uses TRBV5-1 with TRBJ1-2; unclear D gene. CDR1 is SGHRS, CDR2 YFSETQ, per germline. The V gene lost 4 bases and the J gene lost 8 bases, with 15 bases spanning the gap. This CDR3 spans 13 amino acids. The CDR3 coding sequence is TGCGCCAGCAGCCCGCTGGGCCAAGAGGGCTACACCTTC. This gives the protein CASSPLGQEGYTF.

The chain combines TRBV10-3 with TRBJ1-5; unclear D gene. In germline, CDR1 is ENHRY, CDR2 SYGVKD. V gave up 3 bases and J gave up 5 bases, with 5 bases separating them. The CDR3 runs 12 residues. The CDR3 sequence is CAISDGDQPQHF. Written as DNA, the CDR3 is TGTGCCATCAGTGACGGGGATCAGCCCCAGCATTTT.

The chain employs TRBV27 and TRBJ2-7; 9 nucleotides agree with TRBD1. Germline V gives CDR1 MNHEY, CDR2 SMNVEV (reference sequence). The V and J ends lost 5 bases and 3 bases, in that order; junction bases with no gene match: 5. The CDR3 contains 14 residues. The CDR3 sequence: CASSRWTGVYEQYF. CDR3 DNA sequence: TGTGCCAGCAGTCGCTGGACAGGGGTCTACGAGCAGTACTTC.

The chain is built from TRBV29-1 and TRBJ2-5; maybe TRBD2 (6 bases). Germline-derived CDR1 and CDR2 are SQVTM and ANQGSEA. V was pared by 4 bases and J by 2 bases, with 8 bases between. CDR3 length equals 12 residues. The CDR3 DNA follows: TGCAGCGTTGTGGGGGGACAAGAGACCCAGTACTTC. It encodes CSVVGGQETQYF.

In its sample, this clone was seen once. CDR3 protein: CAIGASYGSGYTF. CDR3 nucleotide sequence: TGCGCCATCGGCGCCTCCTACGGGTCTGGCTACACCTTC. V usage is TRBV10-1 and J usage is TRBJ1-2; D remains ambiguous. Germline CDR1 is WNHNN and CDR2 is SYGVQD (reference sequence). The V gene lost 10 bases and the J gene lost 7 bases, with 19 bases spanning the gap. The CDR3 runs to 13 residues.

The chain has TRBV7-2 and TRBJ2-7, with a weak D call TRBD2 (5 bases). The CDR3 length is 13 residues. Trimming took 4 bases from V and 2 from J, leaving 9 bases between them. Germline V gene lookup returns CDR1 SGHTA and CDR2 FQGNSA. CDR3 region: CASSSSGPYEQYF. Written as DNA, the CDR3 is TGTGCCAGCAGCTCAAGCGGTCCCTACGAGCAGTACTTC.

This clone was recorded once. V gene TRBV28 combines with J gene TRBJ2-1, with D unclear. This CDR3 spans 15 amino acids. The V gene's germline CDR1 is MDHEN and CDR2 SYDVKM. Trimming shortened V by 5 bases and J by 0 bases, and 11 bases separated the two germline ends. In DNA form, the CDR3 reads TGTGCCAGCAGTACACGAAGGAGCTCCTACAATGAGCAGTTCTTC. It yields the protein CASSTRRSSYNEQFF.

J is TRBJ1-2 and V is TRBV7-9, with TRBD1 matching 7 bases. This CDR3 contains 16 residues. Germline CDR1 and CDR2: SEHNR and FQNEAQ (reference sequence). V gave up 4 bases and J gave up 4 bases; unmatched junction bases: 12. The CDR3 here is CASSSHSTGNPYGYTF. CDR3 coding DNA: TGTGCCAGCAGCTCACACTCGACAGGGAACCCCTATGGCTACACCTTC.

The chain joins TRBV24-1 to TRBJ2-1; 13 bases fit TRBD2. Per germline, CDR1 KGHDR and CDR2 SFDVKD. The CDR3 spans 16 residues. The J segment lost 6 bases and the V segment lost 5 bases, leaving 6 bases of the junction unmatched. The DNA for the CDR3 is TGTGCCACCAGTGTGCCCCGACTAGCGGGGGGCAATGAGCAGTTCTTC. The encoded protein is CATSVPRLAGGNEQFF.

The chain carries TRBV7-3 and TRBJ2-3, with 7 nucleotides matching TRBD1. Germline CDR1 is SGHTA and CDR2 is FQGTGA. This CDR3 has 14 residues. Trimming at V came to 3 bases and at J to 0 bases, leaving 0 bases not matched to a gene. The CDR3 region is CASSLTGSTDTQYF. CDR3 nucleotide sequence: TGTGCCAGCAGCTTGACAGGGAGCACAGATACGCAGTATTTT.

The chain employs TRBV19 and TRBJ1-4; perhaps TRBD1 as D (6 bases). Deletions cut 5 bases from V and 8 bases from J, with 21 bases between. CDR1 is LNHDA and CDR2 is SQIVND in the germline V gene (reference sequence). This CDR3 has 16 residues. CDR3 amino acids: CASSPERQAFREKLFF. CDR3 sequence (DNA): TGTGCCAGTAGTCCCGAGAGACAGGCCTTTCGGGAAAAACTGTTTTTT.

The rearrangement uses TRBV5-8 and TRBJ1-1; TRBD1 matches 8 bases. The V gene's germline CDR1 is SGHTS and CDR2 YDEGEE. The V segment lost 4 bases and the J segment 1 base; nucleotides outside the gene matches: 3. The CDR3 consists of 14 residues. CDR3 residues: CASSLRGPNTEAFF. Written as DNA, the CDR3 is TGTGCCAGCAGCCTCAGGGGGCCGAACACTGAAGCTTTCTTT.

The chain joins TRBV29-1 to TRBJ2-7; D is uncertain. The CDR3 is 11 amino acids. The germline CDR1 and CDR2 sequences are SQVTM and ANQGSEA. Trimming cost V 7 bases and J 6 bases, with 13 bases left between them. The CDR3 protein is CSGTFPLEQYF. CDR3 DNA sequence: TGCAGCGGTACTTTCCCACTCGAGCAGTACTTC.

CDR3 DNA: TGTGCCAGCAGCTCCCGCCAGGGGGCAAATGAGCAGTACTTC. Residues: CASSSRQGANEQYF. The V call is TRBV6-5, the J call TRBJ2-7, with 8 bases aligning to TRBD1. J gave up 7 bases and V 6 bases, and 11 bases lay outside the gene matches. CDR3 size: 14 residues. In germline, CDR1 is MNHEY, CDR2 SVGAGI.

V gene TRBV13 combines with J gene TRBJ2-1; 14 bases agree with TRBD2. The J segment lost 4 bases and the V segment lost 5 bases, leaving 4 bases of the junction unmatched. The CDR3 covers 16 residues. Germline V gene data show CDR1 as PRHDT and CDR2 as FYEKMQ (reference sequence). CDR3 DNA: TGTGCCAGCAGCGCCGGGACTAGCGGGGGTTACAATGAGCAGTTCTTC. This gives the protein CASSAGTSGGYNEQFF.

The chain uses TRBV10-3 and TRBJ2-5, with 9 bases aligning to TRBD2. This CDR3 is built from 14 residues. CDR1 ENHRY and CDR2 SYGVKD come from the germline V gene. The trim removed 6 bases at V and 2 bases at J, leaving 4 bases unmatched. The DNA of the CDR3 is TGTGCCATCAGGCCTAGCGGGGCACAAGAGACCCAGTACTTC. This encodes CAIRPSGAQETQYF.

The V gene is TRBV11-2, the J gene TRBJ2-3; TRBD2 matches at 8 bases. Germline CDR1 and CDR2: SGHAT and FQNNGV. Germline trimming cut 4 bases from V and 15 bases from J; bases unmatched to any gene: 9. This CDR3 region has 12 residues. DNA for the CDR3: TGTGCCAGCAGCTCCGGACCGGGGGGGCCATATTTT. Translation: CASSSGPGGPYF.

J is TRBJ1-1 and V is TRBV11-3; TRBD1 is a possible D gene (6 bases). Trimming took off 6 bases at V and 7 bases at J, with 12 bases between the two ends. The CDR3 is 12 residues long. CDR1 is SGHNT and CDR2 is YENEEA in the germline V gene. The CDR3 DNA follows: TGTGCCAGCAGTAATGGACAGTATGAAGCTTTCTTT. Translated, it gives CASSNGQYEAFF.

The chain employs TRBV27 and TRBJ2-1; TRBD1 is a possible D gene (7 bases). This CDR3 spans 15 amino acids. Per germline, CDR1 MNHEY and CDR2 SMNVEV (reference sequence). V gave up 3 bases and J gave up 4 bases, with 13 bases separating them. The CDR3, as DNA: TGTGCCAGCAGTTTCAGGCAGGGGGGTTACAATGAGCAGTTCTTC. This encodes CASSFRQGGYNEQFF.

The CDR3 loop reads CASQPGGYGYTF. The CDR3 nucleotides read TGTGCCAGCCAGCCCGGGGGGTATGGCTACACCTTC. The rearrangement links TRBV28 to TRBJ1-2, with D possibly being TRBD1 (5 bases). The germline V and J ends were trimmed by 8 bases and 5 bases, with 12 bases remaining between them. This CDR3 has 12 residues. Germline CDR1 MDHEN, CDR2 SYDVKM.

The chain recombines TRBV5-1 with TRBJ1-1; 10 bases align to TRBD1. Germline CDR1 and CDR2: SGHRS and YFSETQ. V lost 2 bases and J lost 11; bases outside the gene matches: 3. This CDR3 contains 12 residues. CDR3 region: CASSLQGQGAFF. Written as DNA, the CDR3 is TGCGCCAGCAGCTTACAGGGACAGGGGGCTTTCTTT. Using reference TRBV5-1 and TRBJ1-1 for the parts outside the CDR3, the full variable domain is KAGVTQTPRYLIKTRGQQVTLSCSPISGHRSVSWYQQTPGQGLQFLFEYFSETQRNKGNFPGRFSGRQFSNSRSEMNVSTLELGDSALYLCASSLQGQGAFFGQGTRLTVV.

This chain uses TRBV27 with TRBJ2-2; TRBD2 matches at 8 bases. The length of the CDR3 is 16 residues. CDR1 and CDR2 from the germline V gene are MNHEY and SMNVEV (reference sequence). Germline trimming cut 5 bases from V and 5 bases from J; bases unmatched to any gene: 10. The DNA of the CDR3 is TGTGCCAGCAGTACCCCGGGGGGGGGCGGAACCGGGGAGCTGTTTTTT. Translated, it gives CASSTPGGGGTGELFF.

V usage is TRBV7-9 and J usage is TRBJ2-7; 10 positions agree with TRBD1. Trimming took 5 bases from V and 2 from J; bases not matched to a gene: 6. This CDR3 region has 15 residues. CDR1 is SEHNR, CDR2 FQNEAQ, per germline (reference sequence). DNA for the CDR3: TGTGCCAGCAGCCCTGGGACAGGGGCGACCTACGAGCAGTACTTC. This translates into CASSPGTGATYEQYF. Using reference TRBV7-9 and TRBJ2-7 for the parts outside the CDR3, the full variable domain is DTGVSQNPRHKITKRGQNVTFRCDPISEHNRLYWYRQTLGQGPEFLTYFQNEAQLEKSRLLSDRFSAERPKGSFSTLEIQRTEQGDSAMYLCASSPGTGATYEQYFGPGTRLTVT.

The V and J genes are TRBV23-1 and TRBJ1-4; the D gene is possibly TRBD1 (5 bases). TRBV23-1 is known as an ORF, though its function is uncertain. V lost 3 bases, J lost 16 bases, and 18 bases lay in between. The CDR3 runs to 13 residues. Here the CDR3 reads CASSHWGLSWGFF. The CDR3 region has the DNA TGCGCCAGCAGTCACTGGGGACTGTCCTGGGGGTTTTTT.

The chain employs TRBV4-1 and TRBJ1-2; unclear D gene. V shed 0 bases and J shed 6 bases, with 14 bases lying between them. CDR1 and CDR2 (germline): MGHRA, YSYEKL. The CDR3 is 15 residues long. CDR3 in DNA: TGCGCCAGCAGCCAAGACTCTGCGGCTTTAGATGGCTACACCTTC. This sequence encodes CASSQDSAALDGYTF.